The source of this T cell receptor (beta chain) is a study of CD4+ T cells in melanoma. Broader study findings: Diverse differentiation states were reported for melanoma neoantigen-specific CD4+ T cells. CD8+ T cell, macrophage and B cell function reportedly correlated with neoantigen-specific CD4+ T cells.

Clones were read by immunoSEQ multiplex PCR, and TCRdb kept only the in-frame ones, dropping some. In the table there are about 15,000 clones, around 80% of which are singletons. About this clone itself: Its target is unknown.

The sequence derives from a human donor with melanoma. The sequenced sample consisted of cells from a culture (not recorded whether cultured in vitro).

The CDR3 spells CASSGIWAGSYGYTF. The CDR3 DNA reads as TGTGCCAGCAGCGGGATCTGGGCCGGGAGCTATGGCTACACCTTC. This chain links TRBV5-5 with TRBJ1-2; D gene ambiguous. CDR3 length: 15 amino acids. Deletions cut 4 bases from V and 4 bases from J, with 17 bases between. CDR1 is SGHKS, CDR2 YYEKEE, per germline (reference sequence).